This TCR beta chain derives from a study of cytomegalovirus exposure and HLA in healthy donors (dated by TCRdb to between 2016 and 2019). Notes on the research overall: An earlier analysis of some 600 of the donors reported approximately 300 Gb of sequence data and around 100 million unique TCR beta sequences obtained from 150 million to 200 million T cells. Four to six DR-DQ haplotypes were handled as single units for association and clustering, since linkage in the cohort was strong. Approximately 300 gigabases of sequencing data and tens of millions of unique TCR sequences were included in an early release covering roughly 600 HLA-typed donors. The number of donors typed differed by locus, with about 629-630 for A, B, C, DRB1 and DQB1, 522 for DQA1, approximately 580 for DPA1, and about 450 for DPB1. In an earlier analysis of a few hundred of the donors, high-throughput TCR beta sequencing was used to judge whether each TCR beta V gene segment behaved as functional or pseudogenic. Alongside the repertoire data, information on donor age, sex, ethnicity and CMV serostatus was compiled. HLA typing covered class I and class II loci at four-digit resolution. Using immunosequencing, the study profiled T cell repertoires from 500 to 800 subjects and related those repertoires to cytomegalovirus serostatus. The later analysis used no new phenotypic data to find candidate immune exposures, relying instead on TCR beta sequences and their occurrence across donors. In a later analysis, previously published TCR beta repertoires from fewer than 750 donors were re-analyzed and high-resolution HLA genotyping was added so that TCR occurrence patterns could be studied. High-throughput TCR immunosequencing, statistical association of individual TCRs with disease status, and machine learning were combined to predict cytomegalovirus infection status. Among roughly 400 genotyped donors of the cohort, an average of approximately 250,000 unique TCR beta nucleotide sequences were sequenced per donor, about a sixth of them non-productive. Of the roughly 400 genotyped donors, 75% to 85% were placed in the genetic ancestry cluster associated with self-reported Caucasian donors. The study aimed to test whether signatures of past pathogen exposure could be identified by cataloging public T cell receptors. Besides the first cohort of around 700 subjects, a separate validation cohort made up of roughly 120 different subjects was used. A later genetic analysis used genome-wide SNP genotypes for about 55% of the 666 donors, treating that subset as a discovery cohort. Every repertoire in the discovery cohort had been generated on one and the same sequencing platform.

The germline V gene (reference sequence) sets CDR1 to WNHNN and CDR2 to SYGVQD. Including cysteine and phenylalanine, the CDR3 has 15 amino acids. The DNA shown is the 45-base CDR3, in frame from base 1. The junction shows trimming of 1 base on V and 6 bases on J, plus 16 bases between the germline ends. Regarding this clone: What this receptor recognizes is not known.

Library method: the immunoSEQ multiplex PCR assay. For the multiplex PCR, a mixture combining 60 forward primers for TCR Vbeta segments and 13 reverse primers for TCR Jbeta segments was used. The CDR3 region of rearranged TCR beta genes was amplified from genomic DNA with a multiplex PCR assay. Amplified TCR beta libraries were sequenced as 87-base-pair reads on the Illumina HiSeq System. Turning to the authors' computational methods: A later analysis tallied roughly 78 million unique TCR beta chains across the 640 or so repertoires, and approximately 11 million of those chains were shared by two or more donors. A nearest-neighbor algorithm error-corrected the raw reads and collapsed the reads into unique sequences, merging closely related sequences to remove PCR and sequencing errors. CDR3 sequences were aligned to IMGT reference sequences to assign V, D and J gene segments. For a sequence to be retained, a match of at least six nucleotides was required to both a V gene segment and a J gene segment. A rearrangement was called productive if the CDR3 had no stop codons and remained in frame with V and J, and every other rearrangement was called non-productive. Following IMGT convention, CDR3 was defined as the stretch from the second conserved V-encoded cysteine up to the conserved J-encoded phenylalanine. In an earlier analysis of around 640 of the donors, sequences lacking an unambiguous match to a single V gene segment were excluded. An earlier analysis of 587 of the donors classified V segments as functional when productive rearrangements were above 56.7% and as segregating when the standard deviation between donors was above 5%. A statistical classification framework was built to diagnose cytomegalovirus status from the catalog of TCR beta chain sequences. In a later analysis, TCR nucleotide sequences were compared against IMGT/GENE-DB human TR gene sequences so that V and J genes could be assigned. The TCRdist pipeline was used in a later analysis to assign CDR3 sequences and most-parsimonious VDJ recombination scenarios. A later analysis defined each TCR beta chain by its CDR3 amino acid sequence plus V-gene family, and excluded reads lacking a unique V-gene family. As a way to deal with suspected cross-contamination and a sequencing artifact, a later analysis dropped hundreds of nucleotide sequences that were highly shared and had low generation probability. In a later analysis, a clonal expansion index was calculated for each public chain from normalized within-repertoire ranks of inferred template counts. In a later analysis, generation probabilities were computed using a VDJ recombination model fitted to out-of-frame rearrangements, and the results were checked against IGoR. A later analysis scored TCR-TCR, TCR-HLA and TCR-CMV co-occurrence with hypergeometric tests, applying a repertoire-size bias correction to TCR pairs. False discovery rates were estimated in a later analysis by permuting HLA or CMV assignments 20 times. In a later analysis, co-occurring TCRs were grouped using DBSCAN, with TCRdist sequence similarity added in when clustering inside HLA-allele-positive subsets. Repertoires with fewer than 30,000 or more than 120,000 public chains were left out of co-occurrence clustering, as were five repertoires with anomalous nucleotide sharing. TCRdb re-hosts the immuneACCESS table, in-frame sequences only. Its copies lack some clones; in the studies checked, an unresolved V gene accounts for under half of them, and the cause for the rest is not known. V and J calls and clone size are given by that table; D and trimming were obtained from the DNA. The table kept for this sample lists approximately 38,000 clones. The ten largest clones represent about 8.9% of the sample.

The cohort comprised several hundred healthy bone marrow donors. All cohort members were sampled while nominally healthy, although unrecorded immune exposures were likely present. The donor tested CMV seropositive and was one of the 289 seropositive cohort members. A peripheral blood sample was collected from each donor, and TCR beta sequencing was performed on peripheral blood mononuclear cells. The Qiagen DNeasy Blood Extraction Kit was used to extract genomic DNA from the blood cell samples. The paper as a whole reports these results and caveats: A later analysis found that HLA-associated TCR beta chains were more clonally expanded and had lower generation probabilities than equally common non-associated chains. Strong co-occurrence of HLA alleles, especially DR and DQ, made assigning TCR associations to individual alleles difficult. A later genetic analysis associated a missense DCLRE1C variant with V-gene and J-gene trimming of TCR beta chains, and an independent cohort replicated the association. Linkage disequilibrium might explain the correlated functional status among segregating V segments, but an unknown experimental factor could not be excluded. Most CMV-associated TCR beta chains appeared to be HLA-restricted in a later analysis, and the HLA associations seemed to be driven largely by CMV exposure. The cohort was sequenced for TCR beta chains only, and without alpha or paired-chain data the features that could be detected were limited. A further reported finding was that TCR beta sequences accurately predicted the HLA-A and HLA-B alleles for most subjects in the first cohort. Some IMGT-functional V segments, including TRBV6-2 and TRBV6-3, could not be distinguished by the 87-base-pair reads and were therefore excluded. A few of the identified cytomegalovirus-associated TCR beta chains were confirmed in vitro to be specific for cytomegalovirus antigens. The authors suggested that the approach could potentially be generalized to other disease states and immunological phenotypes. Compared with the roughly 700-donor mean, donors in an Asian-associated ancestry cluster had fewer N-insertions in productive TCRs, according to a later genetic analysis. A group of highly shared sequence variants was considered likely to be a technical artifact of the sequencing pipeline. Most TCR sequences were seen in very few donors, while some public TCRs were found in many individuals. According to a later analysis, parvovirus B19, influenza, CMV and Epstein-Barr virus appeared linked to several top co-occurrence clusters. A later analysis found that TCR association rates varied across HLA loci, with DRB1 alleles showing the most associated TCRs and HLA-C alleles the fewest. The study listed 150 to 200 TCR beta chains as associated with cytomegalovirus. A later analysis associated about 17,000 TCR beta sequences with specific HLA alleles at a false discovery rate of 0.05. HLA typing was unavailable for some donors at each locus, so association tests used only the typed subset. Sequencing depth was assumed to be roughly uniform across donors in the presence/absence analyses, though that assumption may not hold. The only immune exposure information available for the cohort was CMV serostatus. The classifier was reported to diagnose cytomegalovirus status with high specificity and sensitivity in both the original cohort and the validation cohort. In an earlier analysis of roughly 560 of the donors, most TCR beta V segments were observed in productive rearrangements about 87% or about 30% of the time, broadly matching IMGT annotations. Because counts were too low, 15 to 20 rarely observed V segments, including chromosome 9 orphons, were excluded from the earlier analysis of several hundred of the donors.

The receptor was isolated from a man aged 40-50 years in good health and CMV-seropositive. The sequencing sample was made of PBMCs. The rearrangement joined TRBV10-1 to TRBJ2-7; TRBD1 might be the D gene, on 6 matching bases. The CDR3 reads as follows: CASSEYRAAQGEQYF. The DNA reads as follows: TGCGCCAGCAGTGAGTACAGGGCAGCCCAGGGCGAGCAGTACTTC.